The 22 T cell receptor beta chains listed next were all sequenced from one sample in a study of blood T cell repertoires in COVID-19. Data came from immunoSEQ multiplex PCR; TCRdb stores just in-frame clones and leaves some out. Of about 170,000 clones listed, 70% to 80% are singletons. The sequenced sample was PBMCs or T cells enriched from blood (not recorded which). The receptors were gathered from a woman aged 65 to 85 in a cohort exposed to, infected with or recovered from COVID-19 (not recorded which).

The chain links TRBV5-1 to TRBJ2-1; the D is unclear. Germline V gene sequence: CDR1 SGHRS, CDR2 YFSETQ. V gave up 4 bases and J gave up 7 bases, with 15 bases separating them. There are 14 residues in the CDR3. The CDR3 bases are TGCGCCAGCAGCCTCAGACTTCGAAATAATGAGCAGTTCTTC. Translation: CASSLRLRNNEQFF.

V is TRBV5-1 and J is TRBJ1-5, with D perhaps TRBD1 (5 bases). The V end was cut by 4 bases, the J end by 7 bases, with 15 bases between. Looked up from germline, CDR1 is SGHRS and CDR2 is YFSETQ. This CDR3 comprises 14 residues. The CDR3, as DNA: TGCGCCAGCAGCCCCGGTCACGCAGGGCAGCCCCAGCATTTT. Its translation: CASSPGHAGQPQHF. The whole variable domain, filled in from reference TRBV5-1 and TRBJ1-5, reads KAGVTQTPRYLIKTRGQQVTLSCSPISGHRSVSWYQQTPGQGLQFLFEYFSETQRNKGNFPGRFSGRQFSNSRSEMNVSTLELGDSALYLCASSPGHAGQPQHFGDGTRLSIL.

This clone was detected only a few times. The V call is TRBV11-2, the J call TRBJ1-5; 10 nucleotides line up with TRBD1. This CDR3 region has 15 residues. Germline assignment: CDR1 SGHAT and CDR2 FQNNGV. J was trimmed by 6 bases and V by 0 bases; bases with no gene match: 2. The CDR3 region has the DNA TGTGCCAGCAGCTTAGATGGACAGGGGGGTCAGCCCCAGCATTTT. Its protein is CASSLDGQGGQPQHF. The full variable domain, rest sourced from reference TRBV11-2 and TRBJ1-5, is EAGVAQSPRYKIIEKRQSVAFWCNPISGHATLYWYQQILGQGPKLLIQFQNNGVVDDSQLPKDRFSAERLKGVDSTLKIQPAKLEDSAVYLCASSLDGQGGQPQHFGDGTRLSIL.

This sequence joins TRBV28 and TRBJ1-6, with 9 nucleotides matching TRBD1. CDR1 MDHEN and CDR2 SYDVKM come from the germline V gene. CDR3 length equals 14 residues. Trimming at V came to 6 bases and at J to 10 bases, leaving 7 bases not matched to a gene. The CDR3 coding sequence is TGTGCCAGCAGCCGAACACAGGGGGCCTCACCCCTCCACTTT. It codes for CASSRTQGASPLHF. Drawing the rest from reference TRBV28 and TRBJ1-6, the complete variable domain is DVKVTQSSRYLVKRTGEKVFLECVQDMDHENMFWYRQDPGLGLRLIYFSYDVKMKEKGDIPEGYSVSREKKERFSLILESASTNQTSMYLCASSRTQGASPLHFGNGTRLTVT.

CDR3 residues: CASSRQQGKSETQYF. The CDR3, as DNA: TGCGCCAGCAGCCGCCAACAGGGGAAGTCAGAGACCCAGTACTTC. V and J are TRBV4-1 and TRBJ2-5; 7 bases fit TRBD1. Germline V CDR1 and CDR2: MGHRA, YSYEKL. The CDR3 totals 15 residues. The V and J ends lost 4 bases and 4 bases, in that order; junction bases with no gene match: 9.

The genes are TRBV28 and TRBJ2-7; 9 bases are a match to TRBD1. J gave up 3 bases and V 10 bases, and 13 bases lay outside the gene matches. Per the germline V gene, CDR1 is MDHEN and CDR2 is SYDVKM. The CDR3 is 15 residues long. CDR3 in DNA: TGTGCCATCACTCCGTCCGGGACAGGGCTCTACGAGCAGTACTTC. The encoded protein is CAITPSGTGLYEQYF.

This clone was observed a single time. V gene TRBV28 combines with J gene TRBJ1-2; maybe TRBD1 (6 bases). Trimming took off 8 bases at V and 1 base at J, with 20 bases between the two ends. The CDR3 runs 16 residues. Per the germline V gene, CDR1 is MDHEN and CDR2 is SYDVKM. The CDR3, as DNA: TGTGCCAGCGCGAGTGGGGGCTCGGACAGTAACTATGGCTACACCTTC. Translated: CASASGGSDSNYGYTF.

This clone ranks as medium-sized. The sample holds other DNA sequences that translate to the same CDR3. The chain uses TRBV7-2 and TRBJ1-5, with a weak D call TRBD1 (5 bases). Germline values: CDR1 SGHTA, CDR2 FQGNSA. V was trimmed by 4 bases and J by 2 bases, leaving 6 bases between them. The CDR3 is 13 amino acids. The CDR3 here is CASSSQGNQPQHF. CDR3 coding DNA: TGTGCCAGCAGCTCACAGGGCAATCAGCCCCAGCATTTT. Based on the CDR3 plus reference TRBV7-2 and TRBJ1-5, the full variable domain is GAGVSQSPSNKVTEKGKDVELRCDPISGHTALYWYRQSLGQGLEFLIYFQGNSAPDKSGLPSDRFSAERTGGSVSTLTIQRTQQEDSAVYLCASSSQGNQPQHFGDGTRLSIL.

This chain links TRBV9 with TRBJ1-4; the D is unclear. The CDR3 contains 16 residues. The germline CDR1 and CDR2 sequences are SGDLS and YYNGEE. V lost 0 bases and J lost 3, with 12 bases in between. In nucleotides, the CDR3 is TGTGCCAGCAGCGTAGCTTCATCCGGTCCTAATGAAAAACTGTTTTTT. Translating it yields CASSVASSGPNEKLFF.

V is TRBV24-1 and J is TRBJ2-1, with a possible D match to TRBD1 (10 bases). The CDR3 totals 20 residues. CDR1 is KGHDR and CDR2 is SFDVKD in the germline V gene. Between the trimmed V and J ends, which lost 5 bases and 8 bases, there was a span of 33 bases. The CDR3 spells CATSGSDRGRLAGGFDEQFF. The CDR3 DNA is TGTGCCACCAGTGGTTCAGACAGGGGGCGCCTGGCGGGAGGGTTCGATGAGCAGTTCTTC.

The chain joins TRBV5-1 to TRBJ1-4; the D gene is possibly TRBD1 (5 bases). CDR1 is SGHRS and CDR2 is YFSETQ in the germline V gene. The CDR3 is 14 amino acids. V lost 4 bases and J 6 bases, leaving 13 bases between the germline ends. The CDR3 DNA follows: TGCGCCAGCAGCCCGGGTCCGGGGGATGAAAAACTGTTTTTT. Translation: CASSPGPGDEKLFF. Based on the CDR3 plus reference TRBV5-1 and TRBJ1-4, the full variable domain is KAGVTQTPRYLIKTRGQQVTLSCSPISGHRSVSWYQQTPGQGLQFLFEYFSETQRNKGNFPGRFSGRQFSNSRSEMNVSTLELGDSALYLCASSPGPGDEKLFFGSGTQLSVL.

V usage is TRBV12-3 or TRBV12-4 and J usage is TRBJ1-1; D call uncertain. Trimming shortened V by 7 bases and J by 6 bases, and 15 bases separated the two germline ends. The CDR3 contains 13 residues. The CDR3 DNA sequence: TGTGCCAGCATACTAGGGCCCGTGGCTGAAGCTTTCTTT. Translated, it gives CASILGPVAEAFF.

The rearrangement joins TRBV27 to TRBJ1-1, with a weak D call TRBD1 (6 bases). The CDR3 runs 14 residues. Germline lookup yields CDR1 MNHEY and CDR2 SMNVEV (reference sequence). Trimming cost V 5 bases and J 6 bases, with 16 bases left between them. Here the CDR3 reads CASSPQQGRAEAFF. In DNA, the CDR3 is TGTGCCAGCAGTCCCCAACAGGGACGCGCTGAAGCTTTCTTT.

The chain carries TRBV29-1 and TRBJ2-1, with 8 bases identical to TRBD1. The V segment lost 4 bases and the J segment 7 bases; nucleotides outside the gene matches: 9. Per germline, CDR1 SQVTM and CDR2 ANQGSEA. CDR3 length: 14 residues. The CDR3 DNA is TGCAGCGTTGCAGATACAGGGGGTTTAAATGAGCAGTTCTTC. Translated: CSVADTGGLNEQFF.

This CDR3 is CASSLHRLAGAIEQYF. DNA of the CDR3: TGTGCCAGCAGCTTACATCGACTAGCGGGAGCCATCGAGCAGTACTTC. The chain carries TRBV5-8 and TRBJ2-7; 12 bases fit TRBD2. V lost 2 bases to trimming and J lost 6 bases; unmatched junction nucleotides: 9. Germline V gene data show CDR1 as SGHTS and CDR2 as YDEGEE. This CDR3 has 16 residues.

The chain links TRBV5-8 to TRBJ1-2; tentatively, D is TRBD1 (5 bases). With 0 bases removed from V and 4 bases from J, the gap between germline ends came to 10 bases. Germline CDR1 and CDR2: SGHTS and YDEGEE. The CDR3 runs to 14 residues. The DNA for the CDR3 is TGTGCCAGCAGCTTGGGTCGGGGGACCTATGGCTACACCTTC. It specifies CASSLGRGTYGYTF.

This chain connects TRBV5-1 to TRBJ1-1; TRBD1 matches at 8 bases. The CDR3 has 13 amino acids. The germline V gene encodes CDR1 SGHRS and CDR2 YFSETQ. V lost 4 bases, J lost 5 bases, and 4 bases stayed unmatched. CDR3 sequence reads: CASSIDRGTEAFF. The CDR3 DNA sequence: TGCGCCAGCAGCATAGACAGGGGAACTGAAGCTTTCTTT.

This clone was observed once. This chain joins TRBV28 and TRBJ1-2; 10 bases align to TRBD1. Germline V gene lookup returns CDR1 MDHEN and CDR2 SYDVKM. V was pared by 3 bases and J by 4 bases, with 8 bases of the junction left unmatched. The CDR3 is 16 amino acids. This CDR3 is CASSLGDRGAGYGYTF. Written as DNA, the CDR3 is TGTGCCAGCAGTTTGGGGGACAGGGGTGCGGGCTATGGCTACACCTTC.

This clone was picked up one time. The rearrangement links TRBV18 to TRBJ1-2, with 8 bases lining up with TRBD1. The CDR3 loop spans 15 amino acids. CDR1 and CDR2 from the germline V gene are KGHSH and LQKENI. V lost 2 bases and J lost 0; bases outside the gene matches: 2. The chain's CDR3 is CASSPGQGANYGYTF. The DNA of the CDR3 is TGTGCCAGCTCACCAGGACAGGGAGCTAACTATGGCTACACCTTC.

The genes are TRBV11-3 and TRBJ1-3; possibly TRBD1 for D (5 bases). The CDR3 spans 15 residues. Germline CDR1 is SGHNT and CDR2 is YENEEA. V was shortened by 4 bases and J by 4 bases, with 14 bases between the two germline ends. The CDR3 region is CASSSGGDSGNTIYF. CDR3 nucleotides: TGTGCCAGCAGCTCCGGAGGGGATTCAGGAAACACCATATATTTT.

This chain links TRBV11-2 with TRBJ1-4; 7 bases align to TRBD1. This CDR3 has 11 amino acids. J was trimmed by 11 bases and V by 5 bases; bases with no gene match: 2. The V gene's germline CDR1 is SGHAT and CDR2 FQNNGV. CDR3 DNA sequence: TGTGCCAGCAGCGACAGGGTGAAACTGTTTTTT. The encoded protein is CASSDRVKLFF.

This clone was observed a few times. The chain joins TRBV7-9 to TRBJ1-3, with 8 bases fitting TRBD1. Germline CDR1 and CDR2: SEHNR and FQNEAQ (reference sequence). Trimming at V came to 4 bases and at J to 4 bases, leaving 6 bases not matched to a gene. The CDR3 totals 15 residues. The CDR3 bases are TGTGCCAGCAGCTACACAGGGGGGTCAGGAAACACCATATATTTT. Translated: CASSYTGGSGNTIYF.